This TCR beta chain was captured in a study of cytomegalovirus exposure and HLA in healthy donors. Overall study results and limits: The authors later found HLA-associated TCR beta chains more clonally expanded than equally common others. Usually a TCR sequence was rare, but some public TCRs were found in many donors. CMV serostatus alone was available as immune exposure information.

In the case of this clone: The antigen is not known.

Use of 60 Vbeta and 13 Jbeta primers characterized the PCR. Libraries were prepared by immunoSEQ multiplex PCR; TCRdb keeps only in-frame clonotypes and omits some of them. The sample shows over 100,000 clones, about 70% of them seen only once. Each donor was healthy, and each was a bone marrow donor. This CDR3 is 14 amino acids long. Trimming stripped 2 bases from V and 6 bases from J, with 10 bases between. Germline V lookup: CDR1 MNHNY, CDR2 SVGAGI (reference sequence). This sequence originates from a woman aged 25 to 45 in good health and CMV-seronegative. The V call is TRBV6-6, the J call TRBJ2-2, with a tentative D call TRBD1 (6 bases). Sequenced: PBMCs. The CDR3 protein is CASSYNREAGELFF. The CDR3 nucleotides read TGTGCCAGCAGTTACAACAGGGAAGCCGGGGAGCTGTTTTTT.